A selection of T cell receptor beta chains follows, all from one sample in a study of CD8 T cells in Susac syndrome. TCRdb reprocessed the immunoSEQ multiplex PCR reads via MiXCR and lists one record per CDR3 protein. Counted here are around 200,000 distinct CDR3 sequences, roughly 94% occurring once; the ten biggest clones make up around 0.16%. Sequencing was carried out using CD8+ T cells from PBMCs. These TCRs come from a human donor with Susac syndrome. CDR3s include the opening cysteine and the closing phenylalanine or tryptophan. The D gene is left open where the match is weak. A clone size is listed for some rows: how often the clone was seen (once, few, many), or a class if it is expanded.

J,size,V,D,CDR3,DNA
TRBJ1-2,once,TRBV20-1,NA,CSASADNYGYTF,TGCAGTGCTAGTGCAGATAACTATGGCTACACCTTC
TRBJ2-7,NA,TRBV4-2,TRBD2,CASSQGTGTNAYEQYF,TGTGCCAGCAGCCAGGGCACCGGGACTAACGCCTACGAGCAGTACTTC
TRBJ2-7,NA,TRBV28,NA,CAANTFAYEQYF,TGTGCCGCCAACACGTTCGCCTACGAGCAGTACTTC
TRBJ1-3,NA,TRBV30,NA,CAWSPKGLGNTIYF,TGTGCCTGGAGTCCTAAGGGGCTTGGAAACACCATATATTTT
TRBJ2-3,NA,TRBV11-2,TRBD1,CASSLVGTGEYF,TGTGCCAGCAGCTTAGTTGGGACAGGGGAATATTTT
TRBJ2-1,once,TRBV3-1,NA,CASTSGRTDNEQFF,TGTGCCAGCACTTCCGGACGGACAGACAATGAGCAGTTCTTC
TRBJ2-1,NA,TRBV4-2,NA,CASSQGGDGDEQFF,TGTGCCAGCAGCCAAGGGGGTGATGGCGATGAGCAGTTCTTC
TRBJ2-5,once,TRBV9,NA,CASSGDVETQYF,TGTGCCAGCAGCGGGGACGTCGAGACCCAGTACTTC
TRBJ1-2,NA,TRBV5-6,TRBD1,CASSLGQGWYGYTF,TGTGCCAGCAGCTTGGGACAGGGATGGTATGGCTACACCTTC
TRBJ2-1,NA,TRBV19,NA,CASSILAGNEQFF,TGTGCCAGTAGTATACTAGCAGGGAATGAGCAGTTCTTC
TRBJ1-1,NA,TRBV5-1,TRBD1,CASSEGANTEAFF,TGCGCCAGCTCTGAGGGGGCAAATACTGAAGCTTTCTTT
TRBJ2-6,NA,TRBV9,NA,CASSRRLGVVGSGANVLTF,TGTGCCAGCAGCAGAAGATTAGGGGTTGTGGGCTCTGGGGCCAACGTCCTGACTTTC
TRBJ1-1,NA,TRBV29-1,NA,CSVIPGNTEAFF,TGCAGCGTTATTCCGGGGAACACTGAAGCTTTCTTT
TRBJ2-7,NA,TRBV20-1,TRBD2,CSGGTNHYEQYF,TGCAGTGGGGGGACTAATCACTACGAGCAGTACTTC